This T cell receptor beta chain appears in the sequencing data of a study of CD8+ T cells in alopecia areata. The authors extracted RNA and reverse transcribed it into cDNA as the sequencing template. Data came from immunoSEQ multiplex PCR; TCRdb stores just in-frame clones and leaves some out. Seen here are about 110,000 clones, approximately 59% observed once, and the top ten hold 20% to 25%. The table lists this clone with many counts. What it binds is not known. Study-level results: Mouse data revealed clearer TCR sharing than patient data did, a gap possibly tied to HLA. Sequenced scalp T cells also include alphabeta T cells resident in normal skin. It was lesional scalp, especially alopecia totalis/universalis, that showed higher clonality than normal scalp.

This CDR3 region has 19 residues. The J segment lost 12 bases and the V segment lost 0 bases, leaving 20 bases of the junction unmatched. Looked up from germline, CDR1 is LGHNA and CDR2 is YSLEER. CD4+ and CD8+ T cells were sorted from PBMCs stained for CD3, CD4 and CD8. This chain uses TRBV4-3 with TRBJ1-6; 7 bases map to TRBD1. Specimen: CD8+ T cells sorted from blood. The receptor was isolated from a human donor in good health. The CDR3, as DNA: TGCGCCAGCAGCCAAGAACCAGGGGGATGGATCGAGATTCCGAGACCCCTCCACTTT. This gives the protein CASSQEPGGWIEIPRPLHF.